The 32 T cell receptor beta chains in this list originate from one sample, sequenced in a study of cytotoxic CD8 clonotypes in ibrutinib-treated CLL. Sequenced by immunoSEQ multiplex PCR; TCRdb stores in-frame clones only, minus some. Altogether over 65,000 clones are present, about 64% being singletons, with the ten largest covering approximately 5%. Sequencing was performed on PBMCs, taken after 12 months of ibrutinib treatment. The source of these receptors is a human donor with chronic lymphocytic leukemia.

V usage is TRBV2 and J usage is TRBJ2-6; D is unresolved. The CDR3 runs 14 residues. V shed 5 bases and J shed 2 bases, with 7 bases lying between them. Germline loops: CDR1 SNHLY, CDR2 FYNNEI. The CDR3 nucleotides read TGTGCCAGCAGTTCGGGCGCTGGGGCCAACGTCCTGACTTTC. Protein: CASSSGAGANVLTF.

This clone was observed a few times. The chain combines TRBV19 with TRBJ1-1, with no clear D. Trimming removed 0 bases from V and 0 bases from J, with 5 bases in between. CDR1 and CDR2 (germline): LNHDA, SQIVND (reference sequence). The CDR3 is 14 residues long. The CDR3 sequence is CASSIDRVNTEAFF. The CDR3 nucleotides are TGTGCCAGTAGTATAGACAGAGTGAACACTGAAGCTTTCTTT.

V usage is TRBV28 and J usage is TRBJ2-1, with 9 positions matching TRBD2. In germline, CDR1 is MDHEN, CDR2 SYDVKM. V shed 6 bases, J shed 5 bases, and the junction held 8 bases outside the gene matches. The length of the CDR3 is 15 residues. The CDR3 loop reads CASRGLAGFNNEQFF. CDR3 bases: TGTGCCAGCAGAGGGCTAGCGGGGTTCAACAATGAGCAGTTCTTC.

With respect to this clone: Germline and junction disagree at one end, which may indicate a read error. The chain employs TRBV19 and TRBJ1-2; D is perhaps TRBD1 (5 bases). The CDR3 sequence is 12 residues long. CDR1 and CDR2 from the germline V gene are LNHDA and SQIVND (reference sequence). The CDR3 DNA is TGTGCCAGTAGAGACAGTACCTATGTCTACACCTTC. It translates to CASRDSTYVYTF.

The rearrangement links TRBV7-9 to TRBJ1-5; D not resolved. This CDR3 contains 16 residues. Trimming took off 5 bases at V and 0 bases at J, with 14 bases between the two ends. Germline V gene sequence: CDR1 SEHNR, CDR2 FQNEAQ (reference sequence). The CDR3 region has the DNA TGTGCCAGCAGCGGACCGGGCCCTAATAGCAATCAGCCCCAGCATTTT. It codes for CASSGPGPNSNQPQHF.

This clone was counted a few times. This CDR3 is CASSSRGWGTGELFF. The CDR3 DNA reads TGTGCCAGCAGCTCGAGGGGTTGGGGCACCGGGGAGCTGTTTTTT. The J gene is TRBJ2-2, the V gene TRBV7-3, with D tentatively TRBD1 or TRBD2 (5 bases each). Trimming stripped 4 bases from V and 4 bases from J, with 13 bases between. CDR1 is SGHTA and CDR2 is FQGTGA in the germline V gene. There are 15 residues in the CDR3.

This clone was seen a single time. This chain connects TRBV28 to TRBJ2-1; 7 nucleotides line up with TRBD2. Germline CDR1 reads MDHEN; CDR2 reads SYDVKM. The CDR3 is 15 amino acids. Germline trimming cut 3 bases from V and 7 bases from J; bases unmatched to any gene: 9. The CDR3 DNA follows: TGTGCCAGCAGTTTGGTATTCGGGGGGAAAAATGAGCAGTTCTTC. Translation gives CASSLVFGGKNEQFF.

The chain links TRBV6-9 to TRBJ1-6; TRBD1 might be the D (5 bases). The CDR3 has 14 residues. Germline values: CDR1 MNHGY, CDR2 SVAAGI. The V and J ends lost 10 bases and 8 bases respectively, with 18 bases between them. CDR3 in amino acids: CATIARQRDSPLHF. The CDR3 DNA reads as TGTGCCACCATAGCCCGACAGCGAGATTCACCCCTCCACTTT.

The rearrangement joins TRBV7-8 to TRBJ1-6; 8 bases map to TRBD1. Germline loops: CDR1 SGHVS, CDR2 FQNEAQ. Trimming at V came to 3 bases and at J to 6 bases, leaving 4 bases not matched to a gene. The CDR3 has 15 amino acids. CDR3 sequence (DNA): TGTGCCAGCAGCTTTCGGGGACAGGCTAATTCACCCCTCCACTTT. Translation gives CASSFRGQANSPLHF.

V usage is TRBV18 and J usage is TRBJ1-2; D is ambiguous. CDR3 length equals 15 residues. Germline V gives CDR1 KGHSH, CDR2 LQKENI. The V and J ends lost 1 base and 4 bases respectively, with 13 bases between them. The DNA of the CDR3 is TGTGCCAGCTCACCACAGGTGGGAGGCGCCTATGGCTACACCTTC. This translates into CASSPQVGGAYGYTF.

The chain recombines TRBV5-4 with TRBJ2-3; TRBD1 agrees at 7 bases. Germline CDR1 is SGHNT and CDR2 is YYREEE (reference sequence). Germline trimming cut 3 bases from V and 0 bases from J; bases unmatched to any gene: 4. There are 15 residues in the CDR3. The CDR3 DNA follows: TGTGCCAGCAGCTCTGGGACAGATAGCACAGATACGCAGTATTTT. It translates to CASSSGTDSTDTQYF.

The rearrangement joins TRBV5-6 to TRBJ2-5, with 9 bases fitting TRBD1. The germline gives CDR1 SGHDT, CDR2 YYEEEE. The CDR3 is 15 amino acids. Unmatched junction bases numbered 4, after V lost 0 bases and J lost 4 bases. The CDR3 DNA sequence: TGTGCCAGCAGCTTGGCCCTGACAGGGGGAGAGACCCAGTACTTC. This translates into CASSLALTGGETQYF.

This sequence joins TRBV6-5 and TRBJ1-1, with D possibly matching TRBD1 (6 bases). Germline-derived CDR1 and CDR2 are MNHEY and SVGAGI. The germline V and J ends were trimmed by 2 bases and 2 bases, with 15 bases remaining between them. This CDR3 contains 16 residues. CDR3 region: CASSYLVVRGNTEAFF. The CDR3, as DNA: TGTGCCAGCAGTTACCTCGTTGTCAGGGGTAACACTGAAGCTTTCTTT.

The CDR3 DNA sequence: TGTGCCTGGAGGAATAACAGGGTAGGCTATGGCTACACCTTC. This codes for CAWRNNRVGYGYTF. The V and J genes are TRBV30 and TRBJ1-2; possible D gene TRBD1, 6 bases. V lost 3 bases to trimming and J lost 4 bases, with 15 bases between them. The CDR3 is 14 residues long. CDR1 GTSNPN and CDR2 SVGIG come from the germline V gene (reference sequence).

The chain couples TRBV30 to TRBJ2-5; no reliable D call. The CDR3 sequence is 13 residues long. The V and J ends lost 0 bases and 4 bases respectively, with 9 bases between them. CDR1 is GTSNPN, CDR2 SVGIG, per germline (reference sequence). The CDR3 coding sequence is TGTGCCTGGAGTGTACGCCGGATAGAGACCCAGTACTTC. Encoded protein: CAWSVRRIETQYF.

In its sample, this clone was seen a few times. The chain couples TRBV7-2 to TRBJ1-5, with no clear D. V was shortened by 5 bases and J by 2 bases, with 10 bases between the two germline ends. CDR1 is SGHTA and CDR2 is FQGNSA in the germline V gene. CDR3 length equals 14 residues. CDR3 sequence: CASSPRGGNQPQHF. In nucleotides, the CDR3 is TGTGCCAGCAGCCCGCGGGGAGGCAATCAGCCCCAGCATTTT.

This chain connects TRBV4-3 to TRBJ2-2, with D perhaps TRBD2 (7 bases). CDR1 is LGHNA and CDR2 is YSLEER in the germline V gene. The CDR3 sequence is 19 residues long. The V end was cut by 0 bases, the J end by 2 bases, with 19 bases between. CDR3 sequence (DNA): TGCGCCAGCAGCCAAGATCGGGGCGGGGGCAATTACAACACCGGGGAGCTGTTTTTT. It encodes CASSQDRGGGNYNTGELFF.

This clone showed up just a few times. CDR3: CASSLGSGHTRSSPLHF. In DNA form, the CDR3 reads TGTGCCAGCAGCTTAGGCTCTGGGCACACTAGATCCTCACCCCTCCACTTT. This rearrangement joins TRBV7-2 to TRBJ1-6; D uncertain. Germline CDR1 SGHTA, CDR2 FQGNSA. There are 17 residues in the CDR3. The V end lost 1 base, the J end lost 10 bases, and 20 bases lay between the germline ends.

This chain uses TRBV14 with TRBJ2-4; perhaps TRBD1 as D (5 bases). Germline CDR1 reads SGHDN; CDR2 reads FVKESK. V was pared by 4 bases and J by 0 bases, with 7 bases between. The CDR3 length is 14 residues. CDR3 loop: CASSPGIAKNIQYF. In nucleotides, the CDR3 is TGTGCCAGCAGCCCAGGGATAGCCAAAAACATTCAGTACTTC.

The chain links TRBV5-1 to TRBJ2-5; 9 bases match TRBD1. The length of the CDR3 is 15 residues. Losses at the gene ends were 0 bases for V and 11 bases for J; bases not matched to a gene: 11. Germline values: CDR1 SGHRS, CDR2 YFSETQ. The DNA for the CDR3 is TGCGCCAGCAGCTTGGATTGGGACAGGGTTTGGGAGCAGTACTTC. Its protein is CASSLDWDRVWEQYF.

The CDR3 here is CASSTWDNVNQPQHF. DNA of the CDR3: TGTGCCAGTAGTACCTGGGACAATGTCAATCAGCCCCAGCATTTT. The chain couples TRBV19 to TRBJ1-5; possible D gene TRBD1, 6 bases. CDR1 is LNHDA and CDR2 is SQIVND in the germline V gene (reference sequence). Between the trimmed V and J ends, which lost 4 bases and 3 bases, there was a span of 13 bases. The CDR3 sequence is 15 residues long.

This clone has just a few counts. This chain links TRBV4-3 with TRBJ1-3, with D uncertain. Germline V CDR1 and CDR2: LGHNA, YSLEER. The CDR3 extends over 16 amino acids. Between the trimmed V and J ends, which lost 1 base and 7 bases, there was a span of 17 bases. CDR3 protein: CASSQVGGLGGNTIYF. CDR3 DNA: TGCGCCAGCAGCCAAGTCGGCGGGCTCGGTGGGAACACCATATATTTT.

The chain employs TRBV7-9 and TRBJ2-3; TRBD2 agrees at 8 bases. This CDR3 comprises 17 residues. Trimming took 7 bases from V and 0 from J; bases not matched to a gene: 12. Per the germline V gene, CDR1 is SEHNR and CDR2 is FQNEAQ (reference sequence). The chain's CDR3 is CASTPGGATTSTDTQYF. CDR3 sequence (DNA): TGTGCCAGCACCCCCGGGGGGGCAACAACCAGCACAGATACGCAGTATTTT.

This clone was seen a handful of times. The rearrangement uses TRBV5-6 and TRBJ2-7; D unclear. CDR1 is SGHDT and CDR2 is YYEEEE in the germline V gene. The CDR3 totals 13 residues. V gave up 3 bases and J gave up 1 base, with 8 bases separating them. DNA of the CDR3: TGTGCCAGCAGCTCGCTGTCATCCTACGAGCAGTACTTC. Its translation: CASSSLSSYEQYF.

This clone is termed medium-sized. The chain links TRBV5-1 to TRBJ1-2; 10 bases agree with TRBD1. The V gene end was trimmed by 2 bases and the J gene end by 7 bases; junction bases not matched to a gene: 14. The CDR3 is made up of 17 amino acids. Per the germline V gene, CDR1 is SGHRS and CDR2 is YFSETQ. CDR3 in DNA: TGCGCCAGCAGCTTCCTGAAGACAGGGGGCGAAGGGGGTGGCTACACCTTC. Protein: CASSFLKTGGEGGGYTF.

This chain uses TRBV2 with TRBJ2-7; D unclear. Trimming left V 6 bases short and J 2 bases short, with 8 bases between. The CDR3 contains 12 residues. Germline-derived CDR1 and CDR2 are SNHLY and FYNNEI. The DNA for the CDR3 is TGTGCCAGCAGGGACGGAACCTACGAGCAGTACTTC. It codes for CASRDGTYEQYF.

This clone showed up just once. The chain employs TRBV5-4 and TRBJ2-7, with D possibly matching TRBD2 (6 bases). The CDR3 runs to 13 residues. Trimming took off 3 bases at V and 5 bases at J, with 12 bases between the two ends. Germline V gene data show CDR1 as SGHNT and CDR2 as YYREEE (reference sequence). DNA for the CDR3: TGTGCCAGCAGCTCGCCGTGGGGGGACGAGCAGTACTTC. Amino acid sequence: CASSSPWGDEQYF.

The CDR3 DNA is TGTGCCAGCAGCTTATCTTTGACAGTAGAGACCCAGTACTTC. It specifies CASSLSLTVETQYF. The chain has TRBV7-6 and TRBJ2-5; possible D gene TRBD1, 5 bases. Trimming left V 2 bases short and J 4 bases short, with 11 bases between. The V gene's germline CDR1 is SGHVS and CDR2 FNYEAQ. The CDR3 extends over 14 amino acids.

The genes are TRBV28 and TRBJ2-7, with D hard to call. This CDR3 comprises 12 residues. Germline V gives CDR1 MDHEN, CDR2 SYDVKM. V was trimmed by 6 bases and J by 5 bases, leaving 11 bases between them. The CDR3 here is CASRNTNDEQYF. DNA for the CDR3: TGTGCCAGCAGAAATACTAACGACGAGCAGTACTTC.

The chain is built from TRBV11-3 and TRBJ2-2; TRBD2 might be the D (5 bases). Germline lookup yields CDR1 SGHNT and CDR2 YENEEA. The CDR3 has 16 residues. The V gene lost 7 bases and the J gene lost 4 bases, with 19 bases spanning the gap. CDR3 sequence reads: CASTPNGGGGTGELFF. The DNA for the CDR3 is TGTGCCAGCACCCCGAACGGTGGAGGCGGCACCGGGGAGCTGTTTTTT. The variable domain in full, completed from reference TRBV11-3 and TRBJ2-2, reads EAGVVQSPRYKIIEKKQPVAFWCNPISGHNTLYWYLQNLGQGPELLIRYENEEAVDDSQLPKDRFSAERLKGVDSTLKIQPAELGDSAVYLCASTPNGGGGTGELFFGEGSRLTVL.

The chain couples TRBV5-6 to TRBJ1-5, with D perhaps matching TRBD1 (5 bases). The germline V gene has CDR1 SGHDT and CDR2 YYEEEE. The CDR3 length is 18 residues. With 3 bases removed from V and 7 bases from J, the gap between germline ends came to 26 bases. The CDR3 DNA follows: TGTGCCAGCAGCTCGAACCTCGGGACCGCGGGACCGAGGCAGCCCCAGCATTTT. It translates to CASSSNLGTAGPRQPQHF.

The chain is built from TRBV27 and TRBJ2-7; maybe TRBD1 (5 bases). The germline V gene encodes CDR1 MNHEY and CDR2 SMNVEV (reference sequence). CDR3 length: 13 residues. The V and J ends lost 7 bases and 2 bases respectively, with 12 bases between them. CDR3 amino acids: CASKRWGPYEQYF. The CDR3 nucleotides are TGTGCCAGCAAGAGATGGGGCCCCTACGAGCAGTACTTC.